This TCR beta chain was obtained from a study of cytomegalovirus exposure and HLA in healthy donors. The primer mix had 60 Vbeta and 13 Jbeta primers. Using immunoSEQ multiplex PCR, the repertoire was profiled, and TCRdb retains in-frame clones only, with some absent. The sample has 110,000 or so clones; roughly 72% are singletons. V lost 3 bases and J 0 bases, leaving 9 bases between the germline ends. Germline loops: CDR1 SGHVS, CDR2 FNYEAQ. The CDR3 sequence is 14 residues long. The chain joins TRBV7-6 to TRBJ2-7; TRBD2 is a possible D gene (6 bases). Sequenced: PBMCs. The clonotype originates from a woman between 45 and 65 years old in good health and CMV-seropositive. The CDR3 DNA is TGTGCCAGCAGCTTGGGAGGTACCTCCTACGAGCAGTACTTC. Translated: CASSLGGTSYEQYF.